This TCR beta chain stems from a study of shared clonotypes between healthy human individuals. TCRdb keeps only in-frame clones here, not all; method: immunoSEQ multiplex PCR. The profile shows 850,000 to 1,200,000 clones, around four fifths of them singletons. There are 17 residues in the CDR3. V was pared by 1 base and J by 4 bases, with 9 bases of the junction left unmatched. Germline loops: CDR1 SGHTA, CDR2 FQGNSA. This TCR came from a man between 18 and 29 years old in good health. V is TRBV7-2 and J is TRBJ2-5, with 10 bases that match TRBD2. The source material was memory CD4+ T cells sorted from blood. Subset defined: CD45RA-negative fraction. The CDR3 coding sequence is TGTGCCAGCAGCTTAGGCGGGCTAGCGGGAGAGGGAGAGACCCAGTACTTC. As protein: CASSLGGLAGEGETQYF.